This TCR beta chain originates from a study of beta chain features in type 1 diabetes. Study-wide results and limits: Fewer insertions but more deletions were seen at VDJ junctions in type 1 diabetes patients. In every one of the four CD4+ subsets, TCRB CDR3s were moderately but significantly shorter in Type 1 diabetes patients.

Regarding this clone: Its antigen is as yet unknown.

Germline V CDR1 and CDR2: LNHDA, SQIVND (reference sequence). This CDR3 is 15 amino acids long. Trimming shortened V by 7 bases and J by 7 bases, and 17 bases separated the two germline ends. cDNA synthesis used the whole RNA isolate, giving expressed TCRB sequences. TCRdb's copy holds only in-frame clones and misses some; the assay was immunoSEQ multiplex PCR. Counted here are 300,000 to 400,000 clones, around 9% occurring once; the ten biggest clones make up approximately 1%. The sequence derives from a man younger than 40 with type 1 diabetes. The sample comprised central memory CD4+ T cells from blood. The gene calls are TRBV19 and TRBJ1-6; D is perhaps TRBD1 (5 bases). CDR3 bases: TGTGCCAGTACCACCGGGCCAGGACAAAATTCACCCCTCCACTTT. Protein sequence: CASTTGPGQNSPLHF.